This TCR beta chain was captured by sequencing in a study of cytomegalovirus exposure and HLA in healthy donors. The length of the CDR3 is 14 residues. The V end lost 4 bases, the J end lost 1 base, and 10 bases lay between the germline ends. Germline CDR1 reads SGHTA; CDR2 reads FQGTGA. Researchers ran the PCR with 60 Vbeta and 13 Jbeta primers. In the authors' workflow: About 12 million shared chains were among the about 80 million unique TCR beta chains that a later analysis counted. The assay was immunoSEQ multiplex PCR, and TCRdb's table has in-frame clones only and misses some. V and J calls and clone size are given by that table; D and trimming were obtained from the DNA. The sample includes around 160,000 clones, around 75% of them seen just once. General study results and limits: Researchers catalogued roughly 150 TCR beta chains as cytomegalovirus-associated. Researchers reported in a later analysis that common viral pathogens appeared linked to several top clusters. An Asian-associated ancestry cluster reportedly showed fewer N-insertions than the roughly 670-donor mean in a later analysis.

On this clone: The antigen remains unidentified.

The clonotype originates from a woman aged 18-29 years in good health and CMV-seronegative. The rearrangement links TRBV7-3 to TRBJ2-5; no firm D call. The sequencing input was PBMCs. The CDR3: CASSWSGSQETQYF. In DNA, the CDR3 is TGTGCCAGCAGCTGGTCGGGTTCCCAAGAGACCCAGTACTTC.